A selection of T cell receptor beta chains follows, all from one sample in a study of T cell repertoires in cytomegalovirus infection. From the reads, TCRdb called clonotypes with MiXCR, one entry per CDR3 protein. The repertoire holds about 310,000 distinct CDR3 sequences, around a quarter seen once, with 13% in the top ten. These receptors have no identified antigens. The source was cultured PBMCs, collected from culture after CMV antigen stimulation. These receptor sequences come from a human donor in good health (CMV status not recorded). Some clones in this sample may be carry-over from other donors' samples. CDR3s include the opening cysteine and the closing phenylalanine or tryptophan. The D gene is left open where the match is weak. A row's size may be missing; if present it is once, few, many or a size class.

clone size	D gene	V gene	J gene	CDR3 protein	CDR3 DNA
many	-	TRBV7-9	TRBJ2-7	CASSLNLGGSAEQYF	TGTGCCAGCAGCTTAAATCTCGGGGGATCTGCGGAGCAGTACTTC
-	TRBD1	TRBV5-4	TRBJ2-5	CASSLAGGEETQYF	TGTGCCAGCAGCTTGGCAGGGGGTGAAGAGACCCAGTACTTC
few	TRBD1	TRBV7-6	TRBJ1-6	CASSIQGGNSPLHF	TGTGCCAGCAGCATACAGGGGGGTAATTCACCCCTCCACTTT
-	-	TRBV7-9	TRBJ1-4	CASSLRQGINEKLSF	TGTGCCAGCAGCTTAAGGCAGGGGATTAATGAAAAACTGTCTTTT
few	-	TRBV13	TRBJ2-4	CASSLLGAGNIQYF	TGTGCCAGCAGCTTACTGGGAGCGGGAAACATTCAGTACTTC
-	TRBD2	TRBV7-2	TRBJ2-5	CASSSSGRRQETQYF	TGTGCCAGCAGCTCTTCCGGGAGGAGGCAAGAGACCCAGTACTTC
-	-	TRBV10-3	TRBJ2-2	CAISASFLGGELFF	TGTGCCATCAGTGCCTCTTTCCTCGGCGGGGAGCTGTTTTTT
-	-	TRBV19	TRBJ2-1	CASSIYEEQFF	TGTGCCAGTAGTATTTACGAAGAGCAGTTCTTC
many	TRBD2	TRBV7-2	TRBJ2-7	CASSTNSGSTYEQYF	TGTGCCAGCAGCACAAATAGCGGGAGTACTTACGAGCAGTACTTC
few	-	TRBV7-2	TRBJ2-1	CASSLGASRRGEQFF	TGTGCCAGCAGCTTAGGGGCTAGCAGAAGGGGTGAGCAGTTCTTC
-	TRBD2	TRBV28	TRBJ2-3	CASSLLAGGGADTQYF	TGTGCCAGCAGTTTGCTAGCGGGAGGTGGTGCAGATACGCAGTATTTT
-	-	TRBV27	TRBJ2-1	CASSSGVYNEQFF	TGTGCCAGCAGTTCCGGGGTATACAATGAGCAGTTCTTC
-	-	TRBV7-6	TRBJ1-5	CASPGVNQPQHF	TGTGCCTCACCAGGGGTGAATCAGCCCCAGCATTTT
many	-	TRBV7-2	TRBJ2-1	CASSSENEQFF	TGTGCCAGCAGCTCCGAGAATGAGCAGTTCTTC
few	TRBD1	TRBV11-2	TRBJ2-5	CASSPGQGVSEETQYF	TGTGCCAGCAGCCCCGGACAGGGGGTGAGCGAGGAGACCCAGTACTTC
many	-	TRBV7-2	TRBJ2-1	CASSLERWGDNEQFF	TGTGCCAGCAGCTTAGAGAGGTGGGGCGACAATGAGCAGTTCTTC
few	-	TRBV4-3	TRBJ2-3	CASSQDWGPSTDTQYF	TGCGCCAGCAGCCAAGATTGGGGACCTAGCACAGATACGCAGTATTTT
-	TRBD2	TRBV4-2	TRBJ2-2	CASSQQGLAGETAGELFF	TGTGCCAGCAGCCAACAGGGCCTAGCGGGAGAAACGGCCGGGGAGCTGTTTTTT
-	-	TRBV12-3/TRBV12-4	TRBJ1-1	CASSLLQFWRNTEAFF	TGTGCCAGCAGTTTATTACAGTTTTGGAGGAACACTGAAGCTTTCTTT
many	-	TRBV7-2	TRBJ1-6	CASSLAWGPINSPLHF	TGTGCCAGCAGCTTAGCGTGGGGACCGATCAATTCACCCCTCCACTTT
-	-	TRBV27	TRBJ1-2	CASRGVRGPNYGYTF	TGTGCCAGCAGAGGGGTACGGGGGCCTAACTATGGCTACACCTTC
many	-	TRBV7-2	TRBJ1-4	CASSQTGTSNEKLFF	TGTGCCAGCAGCCAGACGGGAACTTCTAATGAAAAACTGTTTTTT
few	TRBD1	TRBV5-1	TRBJ1-1	CASSRGTGGTEAFF	TGCGCCAGCAGCCGCGGGACAGGGGGCACTGAAGCTTTCTTT
-	TRBD1	TRBV4-1	TRBJ1-4	CASSQLQGEKLFF	TGCGCCAGCAGCCAATTACAGGGGGAAAAACTGTTTTTT
-	-	TRBV11-3	TRBJ1-1	CASSLAGRGEPNTEAFF	TGTGCCAGCAGCTTAGCAGGCAGGGGTGAACCGAACACTGAAGCTTTCTTT
-	-	TRBV28	TRBJ1-1	CASRGSLTVNTEAFF	TGTGCCAGCAGGGGGAGCCTTACTGTGAACACTGAAGCTTTCTTT
many	-	TRBV5-4	TRBJ2-5	CASSPTGSPETQYF	TGTGCCAGCAGCCCCACGGGGAGCCCAGAGACCCAGTACTTC
few	TRBD1	TRBV2	TRBJ2-7	CASTGTGQYF	TGTGCCAGCACCGGGACAGGGCAGTACTTC
few	-	TRBV2	TRBJ1-3	CASSEFGNTIYF	TGTGCCAGCAGTGAATTTGGGAACACCATATATTTT
few	TRBD1	TRBV7-8	TRBJ2-4	CASSPGTGITKNIQYF	TGTGCCAGCAGCCCCGGGACAGGGATCACCAAAAACATTCAGTACTTC
-	TRBD2	TRBV20-1	TRBJ2-7	CSAIGTSGSNQQYF	TGCAGTGCCATAGGCACTAGCGGGAGCAACCAGCAGTACTTC
-	-	TRBV19	TRBJ1-4	CASSSGEELATNEKLFF	TGTGCCAGTAGTAGCGGGGAAGAGCTCGCAACTAATGAAAAACTGTTTTTT
few	-	TRBV5-6	TRBJ2-6	CASSLQTSSGANVLTF	TGTGCCAGCAGCTTGCAGACAAGCTCTGGGGCCAACGTCCTGACTTTC
few	-	TRBV5-1	TRBJ1-2	CASGRDQANYGYTF	TGCGCCAGCGGGAGGGACCAAGCTAACTATGGCTACACCTTC
-	TRBD2	TRBV7-2	TRBJ2-7	CASGIAGGMAYEQYF	TGTGCCAGCGGAATAGCGGGAGGGATGGCCTACGAGCAGTACTTC
-	-	TRBV24-1	TRBJ1-1	CATSASNTAPVAFF	TGTGCCACCTCCGCAAGCAATACGGCCCCGGTGGCTTTCTTT
many	TRBD1	TRBV7-2	TRBJ2-3	CASSYRGPGEDTQYF	TGTGCCAGCAGCTACAGGGGGCCTGGAGAAGATACGCAGTATTTT
-	TRBD2	TRBV7-6	TRBJ2-3	CASSLVPTSGGRTDTQYF	TGTGCCAGCAGCTTAGTTCCGACTAGCGGGGGCCGCACAGATACGCAGTATTTT
-	-	TRBV23-1	TRBJ2-1	CASTRRIAGPGGSSYNEQFF	TGCGCCAGCACCCGACGCATAGCGGGACCAGGGGGCAGCTCCTACAATGAGCAGTTCTTC
-	TRBD2	TRBV5-1	TRBJ2-1	CASSPAGTSGNEQFF	TGCGCCAGCAGCCCTGCCGGGACTAGCGGTAATGAGCAGTTCTTC
-	-	TRBV7-2	TRBJ1-6	CASSFPGISPLHF	TGTGCCAGCAGCTTCCCCGGGATTTCACCCCTCCACTTT
few	TRBD1	TRBV4-3	TRBJ2-2	CASSQDHPGQGTGELFF	TGCGCCAGCAGCCAAGATCATCCCGGACAGGGTACCGGGGAGCTGTTTTTT
-	TRBD1	TRBV6-1	TRBJ1-5	CAILSGQGVNSNQPQHF	TGTGCCATCCTTTCGGGACAGGGCGTGAACAGCAATCAGCCCCAGCATTTT
-	-	TRBV5-4	TRBJ1-4	CASSLRTTLTTNEKLFF	TGTGCCAGCAGCTTGAGGACAACCCTTACAACTAATGAAAAACTGTTTTTT
many	-	TRBV27	TRBJ2-2	CASSQRGGELFF	TGTGCCAGCAGCCAGCGAGGCGGGGAGCTGTTTTTT
-	TRBD1	TRBV5-4	TRBJ1-6	CASSLDQGAGSPLHF	TGTGCCAGCAGCTTGGACCAGGGGGCTGGTTCACCCCTCCACTTT
many	TRBD1	TRBV28	TRBJ1-2	CASSPWTGGAGGYTF	TGTGCCAGCAGTCCCTGGACAGGGGGCGCAGGGGGCTACACCTTC
once	-	TRBV28	TRBJ1-5	CASSSRHRFSPQHF	TGTGCCAGCAGTTCAAGGCATCGGTTTTCGCCCCAGCATTTT
-	-	TRBV20-1	TRBJ2-3	CSASLAIADTQYF	TGCAGTGCTAGCCTAGCGATCGCAGATACGCAGTATTTT
-	-	TRBV27	TRBJ2-3	CASTYRPASTDTQYF	TGTGCCAGCACCTATCGACCGGCAAGCACAGATACGCAGTATTTT
-	-	TRBV2	TRBJ1-1	CASMRPGLPNTEAFF	TGTGCCAGCATGAGACCGGGGCTTCCGAACACTGAAGCTTTCTTT
few	TRBD1	TRBV11-3	TRBJ1-1	CASSRGRGDTEAFF	TGTGCCAGCAGCAGGGGGCGGGGAGACACTGAAGCTTTCTTT
-	-	TRBV12-3/TRBV12-4	TRBJ1-5	CASSPSTYSNQPQHF	TGTGCCAGCAGTCCGTCTACTTATAGCAATCAGCCCCAGCATTTT
-	-	TRBV12-3/TRBV12-4	TRBJ2-3	CASSSDGTSTDTQYF	TGTGCCAGCAGTTCGGACGGCACAAGCACAGATACGCAGTATTTT
many	TRBD1	TRBV12-3/TRBV12-4	TRBJ2-5	CASSQYRGRETQYF	TGTGCCAGCAGTCAGTACAGGGGGCGCGAGACCCAGTACTTC
many	TRBD2	TRBV7-8	TRBJ2-1	CASSPQGGSGDEQFF	TGTGCCAGCAGCCCACAAGGCGGGAGCGGCGATGAGCAGTTCTTC
-	-	TRBV6-1	TRBJ2-3	CASNPQGYTDTQYF	TGTGCCAGCAACCCACAGGGATACACAGATACGCAGTATTTT
-	-	TRBV18	TRBJ2-2	CASSPMGHNTGELFF	TGTGCCAGCTCACCAATGGGACACAACACCGGGGAGCTGTTTTTT
few	TRBD2	TRBV27	TRBJ2-1	CASSRQGGGRAGNEQFF	TGTGCCAGCAGCCGCCAGGGGGGCGGGAGGGCCGGCAATGAGCAGTTCTTC
-	TRBD2	TRBV3-1	TRBJ2-1	CASSQGWTSSNEQFF	TGTGCCAGCAGCCAAGGATGGACTAGCAGCAATGAGCAGTTCTTC